A selection of T cell receptor beta chains follows, all from one sample in a study of PD-1 blockade in mismatch repair-deficient tumors. Data came from immunoSEQ multiplex PCR; TCRdb stores just in-frame clones and leaves some out. The table lists about 100,000 clones, approximately 83% of them singletons. Sequencing was performed on peripheral blood, taken about eight months after starting pembrolizumab. Receptors originate from an adult with mismatch repair-deficient cancer. Both conserved end residues are part of each CDR3. D genes are given only for firm matches. Only part of the rows carry a size: once, few, many, or a class if the clone is expanded.

- | - | TRBJ2-5 | TRBV11-1 | TGTGCCAGCAGCCTCCAAGGGACTGGAGAAGAGACCCAGTACTTC | CASSLQGTGEETQYF
- | TRBD2 | TRBJ2-1 | TRBV5-1 | TGCGCCAGCAGCTTGGTTCCTAGCGGGAGGAATGGGCAGTTCTTC | CASSLVPSGRNGQFF
once | TRBD1 | TRBJ2-2 | TRBV10-3 | TGTGCCATCAGTACCGAACAGGGGGCGTCTAACACCGGGGAGCTGTTTTTT | CAISTEQGASNTGELFF
- | - | TRBJ1-1 | TRBV19 | TGTGCCAGTAGTATCCCCGGGGGACGGACTGAAGCTTTCTTT | CASSIPGGRTEAFF
- | - | TRBJ1-2 | TRBV30 | TGTGCCTGGAGTGGCCAGATCTATGGCTACACCTTC | CAWSGQIYGYTF
- | TRBD1 | TRBJ2-5 | TRBV29-1 | TGCAGCGTTGAAACAGGGGTTACGGAGACCCAGTACTTC | CSVETGVTETQYF
- | - | TRBJ2-5 | TRBV27 | TGTGCCAGCAGTTTAAACGGGGGCACTGGGGAGACCCAGTACTTC | CASSLNGGTGETQYF
- | - | TRBJ2-7 | TRBV7-9 | TGTGCCAGCAGCCCCAGGGTTCCTACCCTCGAGCAGTACTTC | CASSPRVPTLEQYF
- | - | TRBJ2-7 | TRBV10-3 | TGTGCCATCAGTGAGGAGGTAGCGGACAGCTCCTACGAGCAGTACTTC | CAISEEVADSSYEQYF
- | - | TRBJ2-1 | TRBV6-5 | TGTGCCAGCAGTACCCAAGGGCAGAACTACAATGAGCAGTTCTTC | CASSTQGQNYNEQFF
- | TRBD1 | TRBJ1-1 | TRBV10-3 | TGTGCCATCGGACAGGGGATGAACACTGAAGCTTTCTTT | CAIGQGMNTEAFF
- | TRBD1 | TRBJ1-1 | TRBV5-4 | TGTGCCAGCAGCTTAGGGGGCGTCGGCACTGAAGCTTTCTTT | CASSLGGVGTEAFF
once | - | TRBJ2-3 | TRBV5-1 | TGCGCCAGCAGCCCCGGGGCAGGGGGCACAGATACGCAGTATTTT | CASSPGAGGTDTQYF
- | TRBD1 | TRBJ2-7 | TRBV5-4 | TGTGCCAGCAGCCTAGGACAGGGGGCGAATCACGAGCAGTACTTC | CASSLGQGANHEQYF
- | TRBD2 | TRBJ2-3 | TRBV5-1 | TGCGCCAGCAGCCCAGGACTAGATCCCTACACAGATACGCAGTATTTT | CASSPGLDPYTDTQYF